This TCR beta chain was identified in a study of OX40 agonist ivuxolimab in advanced cancers. Study-level background: An agonistic anti-OX40 (CD134) antibody, ivuxolimab, was used to treat the patients.

This table comes from immunoSEQ multiplex PCR, and its TCRdb copy is limited to in-frame clones, with some not included. The sample yields roughly 71,000 clones, 60% to 80% seen once. For this clone: Antigen: not known.

Study findings and constraints: Patients with a partial response at 0.1-3.0 mg/kg had among the lowest clonal expansion. Expanded clones belonging to CD8+ T cells outnumbered, on average, those of CD4+.

Blood was sampled at baseline, cycle 4 day 1, and cycle 7 day 1. This TCR came from an adult with an advanced solid tumor such as melanoma, head and neck, liver or kidney cancer. The specimen comprised CD4+ or CD8+ T cells sorted from blood, sampled in a trial of the OX40 agonist ivuxolimab.

CDR3 DNA: TGTGCCAGCAGCTTAATCAATGGAGTTGACTATGGCTACACCTTC. It encodes CASSLINGVDYGYTF. This chain uses TRBV7-3 with TRBJ1-2; no firm D call. CDR3 length: 15 amino acids. Trimming stripped 1 base from V and 3 bases from J, with 12 bases between. The germline CDR1 and CDR2 sequences are SGHTA and FQGTGA.